This TCR beta chain was captured in a study of identical twins (dated by TCRdb to the mid-2010s). At the level of the whole study: To test whether fetal clonotypes persist, this study deep-sequenced TCR alpha and beta repertoires from monozygotic twins, from unrelated adults of various ages, and from cord blood. To rule out contamination, replicate twin experiments were performed at different times with different library preparation protocols. Overall study results and their limits: Abundant cord blood beta clonotypes carried fewer insertions; young adult naive repertoires showed a weaker similar trend, while memory repertoires showed none. Invariant T cells such as MAIT and iNKT could partly confound zero-insertion analyses, though diverse VJ usage argued against this for most clonotypes. In monozygotic twins, recombination models systematically underestimated out-of-frame TCR alpha sharing, but the models matched the sharing seen between unrelated individuals. Out-of-frame TCR alpha sequences shared between twins showed an excess of low generation-probability sequences compared with coincidental sharing between unrelated individuals. In beta out-of-frame sequences, excess twin sharing was weaker, because having fewer shared sequences lowered the signal-to-noise ratio. Conclusions relied on cross-sectional statistical analysis, since the same donors could not be followed over many years.

CDR1 and CDR2, looked up from the germline V gene (reference sequence), are SEHNR and FQNEAQ. The CDR3 measures 15 amino acids from cysteine to phenylalanine. Only CDR3 DNA is held: 45 bases, read in frame from base 1. Deletion took 1 base off V and 1 base off J, with a span of 11 bases between the germline ends. The library came from 5' RACE. The sequencer listed for this sample is Illumina HiSeq 2000. A universal primer binding site was added through template switching, and the final cDNA carried a unique molecular identifier so that TCR cDNA molecules could be counted accurately. Specific primers in the conserved constant-segment region were used to synthesize first-strand cDNA for TCR alpha and beta chains. To control for contamination, each cDNA library was double barcoded with a SMART-Mk sample barcode plus Illumina barcodes. TruSeq adapter sequences, together with Illumina sample barcodes, were added in two successive PCR steps. Sequencing of the TCR alpha and beta cDNA libraries was done on the Illumina HiSeq platform using custom primers. Concerning the study's data processing: MiGEC was used to process raw reads and extract unique molecular identifiers, and MiXCR was used to find CDR3 positions. Recombination models were inferred per individual with the repgenHMM and IGoR tools using an EM algorithm. Shared clonotype analysis was performed with the tcR package in R, normalizing sharing by the product of cloneset sizes. To study raw recombination without the effects of thymic and clonal selection, out-of-frame nonproductive sequences were analyzed. TCRdb's own reprocessing of the public reads used fastp at Q25 and MiXCR and kept productive beta chains. Rows are combined by CDR3 protein, so each entry shows the most common genes and DNA. For this entry, the V and J calls and clone size follow TCRdb and not the study's own pipeline. The table for this sample lists 1.5 million to 2 million distinct CDR3 sequences; under 35% of them were counted only once. The top ten clones comprise 0.27% of the sample.

This clonotype appeared a few times. The target of this receptor is not known. The input lacks base qualities; no much larger clone sits a single base away. Only healthy Caucasian donors were included. Sequencing was carried out using cord blood. The TCR was taken from a newborn girl in good health. The rearrangement joined TRBV7-9 to TRBJ2-7, and perhaps TRBD2 as D gene, on 6 matching bases. The bases read TGTGCCAGCAGCTTAGTGCCGGGAGCTTCCTACGAGCAGTACTTC. This codes for CASSLVPGASYEQYF.